This entry describes one TCR beta chain. The count of this clone is one. It lacks a known antigen. It has no much larger one-base neighbor in the sample; base qualities were not kept. These data originate in a study of shared clonotypes between healthy human individuals (dated by TCRdb to the early 2020s). General notes on the study: A couple of women and three men aged 18 to 49 years were included in the cohort. For each donor, three plates each were used for CD4 naive and CD4 memory, two plates were used for CD8 naive, and one plate was used for CD8 memory. The study deeply sequenced blood TCR repertoires of about five healthy adults to estimate repertoire size and the extent of clonotype sharing between individuals. To increase sequencing depth and limit assay-specific biases, different laboratories used diverse techniques to prepare libraries and sequence TCR repertoires. Each donor's leukapheresis produced roughly between roughly 0.85 and 9.5 billion PBMCs. Findings and caveats that apply to the study as a whole: Pairwise subsampling indicated that sequencing depth was expected to affect the degree of clonotype sharing among donors. Higher generation probabilities were observed for clonotypes shared by all four sorted-subset donors than for non-shared clonotypes. Sampling was restricted to blood, and TCR repertoires in tissues likely differ from the TCR repertoires found in blood. Rarefaction of sorted-subset datasets indicated incomplete sequencing despite the large sequencing depth. Larger estimated clonotype richness was generally found for naive subsets than for memory subsets. About 5% of naive CD4, around 3.5% of naive CD8, around 2.3% of memory CD4, and about 0.4% of memory CD8 clonotypes were shared across several donors. The small number of donors limited the genetic and exposure-history diversity represented.

V lost 0 bases and J lost 0 bases; the stretch between them is 12 bases long. From the germline V gene, CDR1 is MGHRA and CDR2 is YSYEKL. From the cysteine up to the phenylalanine, the CDR3 has a length of 16 residues. The entry retains the CDR3 DNA only, 48 bases that are in frame from base 1. For the CD8 naive samples, CD45RO-negative cells were positively selected for CCR7, yielding a CD45RA+CCR7+ population from which TemRA cells were excluded. Healthy HIV-negative adults with no recently reported acute infections or vaccinations were included as donors. Every donor was a Caucasian adult residing in Nashville, Tennessee, USA. Blood was collected by leukapheresis, and PBMCs were isolated by Ficoll-Histopaque density gradient centrifugation and then cryopreserved in liquid nitrogen vapor phase. Purity and quantity of every magnetically sorted T cell population were checked by analytical flow cytometry. Each sorted fraction had its genomic DNA isolated and then quantified by UV absorbance on a Nanodrop 2000c.

TCR CDR3 regions were amplified from genomic DNA by multiplex PCR using the deep immunoSEQ assay. Extracted genomic DNA from each cell subset was spread evenly across all wells of several immunoSEQ 96-well plates, with each plate serving as a replicate. Each replicate PCR for sorted subsets received around 0.2 ug genomic DNA, equal to tens of thousands of T cell genomes. The purified libraries were quantified using a Qubit 3.0 fluorometer, sized with a Bioanalyzer 2100, and then quantified again using the KAPA Library Quantification kit. Each immunoSEQ 96-well plate was sequenced on its own single-read 150-cycle Illumina NextSeq 550 flow cell. As for how the authors treated the data: Because the immunoSEQ output held only junctional sequences and lacked quality scores, the filtering could not match the filtering applied to full-length reads. To assign V/J genes and CDR3, sequences were annotated against IMGT germline references using PyIR, a Python wrapper for IgBLAST v1.9. Reads with weak V/J assignments (E-value above 1e-6), missing CDR3, stop codons, out-of-frame junctions, or ambiguous translated residues were removed. V3J clonotypes were defined by identical inferred V gene, J gene, and CDR3 amino acid sequence. To compute the percentage overlap between repertoires, the number of shared unique clonotypes was divided by the size of the smaller repertoire. RTK rarefaction, the Chao1 estimator, and Recon v2.1 estimates of unobserved clonotypes were used to assess repertoire richness. For all TCRbeta clonotypes obtained by the gDNA method from several donors, generation probabilities were computed with OLGA. TCRdb carries this immuneACCESS record with in-frame sequences only. Its versions omit some clonotypes, under half of them owing to an unresolved V gene in the studies checked, with the rest unexplained. V and J calls and clone size are as listed in that table; D and trimming were resolved from the DNA. The sample includes around 1,900,000 clones, with about 93% observed a single time. The top ten hold approximately 1.6% of the sample.

The sequence was collected from a man aged 18 to 29 in good health. Some clones in this sample may be carry-over from other donors' samples. The V and J segments used are TRBV4-1 and TRBJ2-7, with the identity of the D gene unclear. Sample: naive CD8+ T cells from PBMCs. The cell subset or site label corresponds to: CD45RA+CCR7+. The CDR3 corresponds to CASSQEGRNPSYEQYF. The DNA reads TGCGCCAGCAGCCAAGAGGGCCGAAACCCCTCCTACGAGCAGTACTTC.